The 28 T cell receptor beta chains reported below all come from one sample, sequenced in a study of memory CD4+ T cells and cytomegalovirus serostatus. Single viable CD3+CD4+CD8-CD45RO+ cells were sorted as the memory CD4+ T cells. Sequencing used immunoSEQ multiplex PCR; TCRdb keeps in-frame clones, though not all of them. The sample includes 40,000 to 55,000 clones, about 73% of them seen just once. Material: memory CD4+ T cells from blood. These TCRs come from an adult in good health and CMV-seronegative.

The rearrangement joins TRBV7-9 to TRBJ2-2; 9 bases are a match to TRBD2. After removal of 5 bases from V and 3 bases from J, the junction contained 7 bases not matched to a gene. This CDR3 is 16 amino acids long. The germline CDR1 and CDR2 sequences are SEHNR and FQNEAQ (reference sequence). The CDR3 here is CASSPFRTSDTGELFF. CDR3 nucleotides: TGTGCCAGCAGCCCATTCAGGACTAGCGACACCGGGGAGCTGTTTTTT.

This chain connects TRBV5-8 to TRBJ2-2, with TRBD1 matching 9 bases. CDR1 and CDR2 from the germline V gene are SGHTS and YDEGEE. J gave up 1 base and V 2 bases, and 3 bases lay outside the gene matches. This CDR3 has 16 amino acids. CDR3: CASSFPGQGNTGELFF. The CDR3 DNA is TGTGCCAGCAGCTTCCCGGGACAGGGGAACACCGGGGAGCTGTTTTTT.

CDR3 DNA sequence: TGTGCCTGGAGTGGGACGGGGCCCACTGAAGCTTTCTTT. Amino acid sequence: CAWSGTGPTEAFF. V is TRBV30 and J is TRBJ1-1; D is possibly TRBD1 (5 bases). Looked up from germline, CDR1 is GTSNPN and CDR2 is SVGIG (reference sequence). This CDR3 is 13 amino acids long. Trimming shortened V by 1 base and J by 4 bases, and 10 bases separated the two germline ends. Variable domain in full (rest from reference TRBV30 and TRBJ1-1): SQTIHQWPATLVQPVGSPLSLECTVEGTSNPNLYWYRQAAGRGLQLLFYSVGIGQISSEVPQNLSASRPQDRQFILSSKKLLLSDSGFYLCAWSGTGPTEAFFGQGTRLTVV.

This chain connects TRBV11-3 to TRBJ2-1; 16 bases are a match to TRBD2. Germline CDR1 reads SGHNT; CDR2 reads YENEEA. This CDR3 has 15 residues. Trimming cost V 4 bases and J 9 bases; bases outside gene matches: 3. This CDR3 is CASSSGLAGGAEQFF. The DNA for the CDR3 is TGTGCCAGCAGCTCGGGACTAGCGGGAGGGGCTGAGCAGTTCTTC.

The chain is built from TRBV27 and TRBJ2-7; no clear D. The germline gives CDR1 MNHEY, CDR2 SMNVEV (reference sequence). The CDR3 length is 13 residues. Trimming removed 2 bases from V and 3 bases from J, with 8 bases in between. In DNA form, the CDR3 reads TGTGCCAGCAGTTTAAAGGTTTTCTACGAGCAGTACTTC. Its protein product is CASSLKVFYEQYF.

The V gene is TRBV10-3, the J gene TRBJ2-7, with 9 bases matching TRBD2. Germline V lookup: CDR1 ENHRY, CDR2 SYGVKD. Unmatched junction bases numbered 3, after V lost 6 bases and J lost 0 bases. The CDR3 loop spans 14 amino acids. This CDR3 is CAIRISGSSYEQYF. In DNA form, the CDR3 reads TGTGCCATCAGGATTAGCGGGAGCTCCTACGAGCAGTACTTC.

V gene TRBV10-3 combines with J gene TRBJ1-3; tentatively, D is TRBD1 (5 bases). The germline V and J ends were trimmed by 0 bases and 3 bases, with 9 bases remaining between them. Germline loops: CDR1 ENHRY, CDR2 SYGVKD. The CDR3 covers 15 residues. CDR3 in DNA: TGTGCCATCAGTGAGTCTCGGCAGGGTGGAAACACCATATATTTT. Its translation is CAISESRQGGNTIYF.

DNA for the CDR3: TGTGCCAGCAGCTTGGACTCTAGCGGGAAGCCGGGATACAATGAGCAGTTCTTC. Translation gives CASSLDSSGKPGYNEQFF. V gene TRBV5-6 combines with J gene TRBJ2-1; TRBD2 agrees at 9 bases. The J segment lost 4 bases and the V segment lost 0 bases, leaving 11 bases of the junction unmatched. CDR1 is SGHDT and CDR2 is YYEEEE in the germline V gene. CDR3 size: 18 residues.

This rearrangement joins TRBV5-1 to TRBJ2-3; 14 bases agree with TRBD2. The CDR3 loop spans 15 amino acids. In germline, CDR1 is SGHRS, CDR2 YFSETQ. With 3 bases clipped from V and 10 bases from J, the junction kept 7 bases outside the gene matches. The CDR3 nucleotides read TGCGCCAGCAGCTGGGACGGGACTAGCGGGAGTGCGCAGTATTTT. It codes for CASSWDGTSGSAQYF.

The V call is TRBV7-9, the J call TRBJ2-7; possible D gene TRBD2, 6 bases. There are 16 residues in the CDR3. Germline V gives CDR1 SEHNR, CDR2 FQNEAQ (reference sequence). The ends were cut back, 3 bases at V and 0 bases at J, with 15 bases in the middle. In nucleotides, the CDR3 is TGTGCCAGCAGCTTTTCCCTAGCGATGCACTCCTACGAGCAGTACTTC. Residues: CASSFSLAMHSYEQYF.

V and J are TRBV15 and TRBJ2-4; perhaps TRBD2 as D (6 bases). The CDR3 runs 14 residues. The V gene's germline CDR1 is LNHNV and CDR2 YYDKDF (reference sequence). Deletions cut 0 bases from V and 9 bases from J, with 12 bases between. CDR3 coding DNA: TGTGCCACCAGCAGAGAAAGGACCGGGGGCATTCAGTACTTC. Residues: CATSRERTGGIQYF.

The chain is built from TRBV29-1 and TRBJ1-4; 7 bases line up with TRBD1. V shed 7 bases and J 8 bases; nucleotides not matched to a gene: 1. The CDR3 length is 10 residues. From germline, CDR1 is SQVTM and CDR2 ANQGSEA. The CDR3 nucleotides are TGCAGCGGACAGGGAGAAAAACTGTTTTTT. Translation: CSGQGEKLFF.

This rearrangement joins TRBV5-1 to TRBJ2-1; either TRBD1 or TRBD2 may fit D (5 bases each). Germline CDR1 reads SGHRS; CDR2 reads YFSETQ. CDR3 size: 15 residues. The V and J ends lost 3 bases and 10 bases respectively, with 20 bases between them. The CDR3 DNA reads TGCGCCAGCAGCTACCGGGACGGAGCTGTTGTGGAGCAGTTCTTC. Its translation: CASSYRDGAVVEQFF.

The rearrangement links TRBV19 to TRBJ1-2; 8 nucleotides line up with TRBD1. Unmatched junction bases numbered 9, after V lost 6 bases and J lost 0 bases. The germline V gene has CDR1 LNHDA and CDR2 SQIVND (reference sequence). The CDR3 runs to 16 residues. The CDR3 nucleotides are TGTGCCAGTAGCCCGGACAGGGCCTCAACTAACTATGGCTACACCTTC. Amino acids: CASSPDRASTNYGYTF.

This clone is categorized as medium-sized. J is TRBJ2-2 and V is TRBV10-3; 7 bases are shared with TRBD1. J lost 6 bases, V lost 10 bases, and 11 bases had no gene match. The CDR3 is made up of 14 amino acids. Germline CDR1 ENHRY, CDR2 SYGVKD. CDR3 coding DNA: TGTGCCAACTCCGGGACAGCCCCTTCCGGGGAGCTGTTTTTT. Its translation is CANSGTAPSGELFF.

The chain recombines TRBV5-4 with TRBJ2-3, with D uncertain. Germline V gives CDR1 SGHNT, CDR2 YYREEE (reference sequence). The CDR3 is made up of 12 amino acids. V lost 0 bases, J lost 5 bases, and 4 bases lay in between. The CDR3 loop is CASSLEGDTQYF. CDR3 bases: TGTGCCAGCAGCTTGGAGGGAGATACGCAGTATTTT.

The CDR3 coding sequence is TGTGCCAGTTCCCTGAAGGGGGGTGAGCAGTTCTTC. This translates into CASSLKGGEQFF. The rearrangement joins TRBV19 to TRBJ2-1; D is perhaps TRBD1 or TRBD2 (6 bases each). V was clipped by 8 bases and J by 9 bases, with 14 bases between them. Germline V gives CDR1 LNHDA, CDR2 SQIVND (reference sequence). The CDR3 is 12 amino acids.

Worth noting for this clone: Compared with germline, one end of the junction differs, possibly owing to a read error. The rearrangement uses TRBV9 and TRBJ2-7; 9 bases map to TRBD2. The CDR3 consists of 15 residues. Germline V lookup: CDR1 SGDLS, CDR2 YYNGEE. In DNA, the CDR3 is TGTGCCAGCAGCGTCGGGTCTAGCGGGGTTTACGAACAGTACTTC. This translates into CASSVGSSGVYEQYF.

The chain uses TRBV4-1 and TRBJ1-3, with D possibly TRBD1 on 5 matching bases. Trimming removed 4 bases at V and 8 bases at J, with 12 bases between. There are 13 residues in the CDR3. The germline V gene encodes CDR1 MGHRA and CDR2 YSYEKL. In DNA, the CDR3 is TGCGCCAGCAGCCGGGACCGCCGGGACACCATATATTTT. Encoded protein: CASSRDRRDTIYF.

The V gene is TRBV14, the J gene TRBJ2-1, with 7 bases matching TRBD1. CDR1 SGHDN and CDR2 FVKESK come from the germline V gene. Losses at the gene ends were 5 bases for V and 7 bases for J; bases not matched to a gene: 14. The CDR3 has 16 amino acids. CDR3 amino acids: CASSLLTGVRRNEQFF. CDR3 DNA: TGTGCCAGCAGCTTACTTACAGGGGTGCGGAGGAATGAGCAGTTCTTC.

The J gene is TRBJ2-3, the V gene TRBV2; TRBD1 might be the D (5 bases). Germline V CDR1 and CDR2: SNHLY, FYNNEI. V lost 9 bases and J lost 5, with 15 bases in between. The CDR3 length is 13 residues. CDR3 residues: CASHRLVKDTQYF. The CDR3 nucleotides read TGTGCCAGTCACAGGCTAGTTAAAGATACGCAGTATTTT.

This clone was detected only once. The rearrangement links TRBV25-1 to TRBJ1-1, with 7 bases matching TRBD1. CDR3 size: 15 residues. Germline-derived CDR1 and CDR2 are MGHDK and SYGVNS. Losses at the gene ends were 3 bases for V and 7 bases for J; bases not matched to a gene: 11. CDR3 DNA: TGTGCCAGCAGTGACACGTCCCGGGACAGTAATGAAGCTTTCTTT. Amino acid sequence: CASSDTSRDSNEAFF. The variable domain in full, with the rest retrieved from reference TRBV25-1 and TRBJ1-1, is EADIYQTPRYLVIGTGKKITLECSQTMGHDKMYWYQQDPGMELHLIHYSYGVNSTEKGDLSSESTVSRIRTEHFPLTLESARPSHTSQYLCASSDTSRDSNEAFFGQGTRLTVV.

A few counts support this clone. The rearrangement links TRBV28 to TRBJ1-5; the match to TRBD1 covers 9 bases. This CDR3 contains 15 residues. The ends lost 6 bases at V and 4 bases at J; junction bases unmatched: 7. The germline V gene encodes CDR1 MDHEN and CDR2 SYDVKM. CDR3 coding DNA: TGTGCCAGCAGCGCCACAGGGGGCAAGAATCAGCCCCAGCATTTT. Protein: CASSATGGKNQPQHF.

This chain uses TRBV2 with TRBJ2-2; D uncertain. This CDR3 comprises 13 residues. V dropped 3 bases and J dropped 3 bases, with 5 bases sitting between them. Germline lookup yields CDR1 SNHLY and CDR2 FYNNEI. This chain's CDR3 is CASSDRYTGELFF. Written as DNA, the CDR3 is TGTGCCAGCAGTGATAGATACACCGGGGAGCTGTTTTTT.

The count of this clone is one. The chain uses TRBV28 and TRBJ1-1; D not resolved. Germline V gene data show CDR1 as MDHEN and CDR2 as SYDVKM. V gave up 2 bases and J gave up 0 bases, with 7 bases separating them. CDR3 length: 14 residues. The CDR3 protein is CASSLPDMNTEAFF. The CDR3, as DNA: TGTGCCAGCAGTTTACCCGACATGAACACTGAAGCTTTCTTT.

The rearrangement uses TRBV5-6 and TRBJ1-6; D uncertain. Germline V gene data show CDR1 as SGHDT and CDR2 as YYEEEE. The CDR3 is 15 amino acids. Trimming pared 4 bases from V and 3 bases from J, leaving 11 bases between. DNA of the CDR3: TGTGCCAGCAGCCCGCGGGAGGTCTATAATTCACCCCTCCACTTT. It codes for CASSPREVYNSPLHF.

This clone occurred a few times. The V call is TRBV5-1, the J call TRBJ2-5; the D gene could be TRBD1 or TRBD2 (5 bases each). The germline V gene has CDR1 SGHRS and CDR2 YFSETQ. The CDR3 covers 14 residues. V lost 0 bases to trimming and J lost 1 base, with 7 bases between them. This CDR3 reads CASSLGGFQETQYF. The CDR3 nucleotides are TGCGCCAGCAGCTTGGGGGGGTTCCAAGAGACCCAGTACTTC. Based on the CDR3 plus reference TRBV5-1 and TRBJ2-5, the full variable domain is KAGVTQTPRYLIKTRGQQVTLSCSPISGHRSVSWYQQTPGQGLQFLFEYFSETQRNKGNFPGRFSGRQFSNSRSEMNVSTLELGDSALYLCASSLGGFQETQYFGPGTRLLVL.

CDR3 DNA: TGTGCCTGGAAACAGGACATGAGCTCCTACGAGCAGTACTTC. Translation gives CAWKQDMSSYEQYF. This chain links TRBV30 with TRBJ2-7; D is perhaps TRBD1 (5 bases). From germline, CDR1 is GTSNPN and CDR2 SVGIG (reference sequence). CDR3 length: 14 residues. V lost 4 bases and J 0 bases, leaving 13 bases between the germline ends.